The 3 T cell receptor beta chains reported below all come from one sample, sequenced in a study of breast tumors, draining lymph nodes, adjacent tissues. TCRdb re-called the multiplex PCR reads with MiXCR, one entry per CDR3 protein. The sample has some 21,000 distinct CDR3 sequences, about 38% seen once. Sequencing was performed on breast tumor tissue. These TCRs come from a female donor with breast cancer. Some clones in this sample may be carry-over from other donors' samples.

This clonotype was recorded at least ten times. V and J are TRBV9 and TRBJ2-7; D is ambiguous. Germline V CDR1 and CDR2: SGDLS, YYNGEE. The CDR3 totals 15 residues. V lost 0 bases and J 0 bases, leaving 10 bases between the germline ends. Written as DNA, the CDR3 is TGTGCCAGCAGCGTAGCCGCGGAGAGCTCCTACGAGCAGTACTTC. Its protein is CASSVAAESSYEQYF.

CDR3 loop: CASSQVGGGQPQHF. CDR3 sequence (DNA): TGTGCCAGCAGCCAAGTAGGGGGTGGTCAGCCCCAGCATTTT. The gene calls are TRBV4-2 and TRBJ1-5; possible D gene TRBD1, 6 bases. The CDR3 sequence is 14 residues long. Trimming shortened V by 1 base and J by 6 bases, and 10 bases separated the two germline ends. In germline, CDR1 is LGHNA, CDR2 YNFKEQ.

In this sample, this clonotype is medium-sized. This chain links TRBV7-9 with TRBJ2-3; 8 bases fit TRBD2. Germline V gives CDR1 SEHNR, CDR2 FQNEAQ (reference sequence). Trimming took 4 bases from V and 2 from J; bases not matched to a gene: 14. The CDR3 covers 18 residues. The DNA for the CDR3 is TGTGCCAGCAGCTCCACAAACCCCCTAGCGGGCGCCACAGATACGCAGTATTTT. The encoded protein is CASSSTNPLAGATDTQYF.